This record looks at one T cell receptor (beta chain) sequence and its context. Its antigen is undetermined. This specimen belongs to a study of blood T cells in healthy people across ages. Study conclusions and caveats: Measured against age, TCR beta diversity per million T cells decreased in a roughly linear manner.

Through a sample-barcoded 5' primer and a J-beta primer mix, a second PCR was run for roughly 6 to 11 cycles. TCRdb fed the 5' RACE reads into MiXCR, producing one record per CDR3 protein. The sample records about 580,000 distinct CDR3 sequences, under 55% being singletons. The sequence was obtained from an elderly man in good health. Sequencing input: blood.

Here the CDR3 DNA reads TGTGCCAGCAGCCCGATATTGACGAACACTGAAGCTTTCTTT. Translated, it gives CASSPILTNTEAFF. The chain has TRBV2 and TRBJ1-1, with D hard to call. Trimming removed 6 bases from V and 1 base from J, with 12 bases in between. The V gene's germline CDR1 is SNHLY and CDR2 FYNNEI. The CDR3 length is 14 residues.